The 10 T cell receptor beta chains listed next were all sequenced from one sample in a study of control samples from healthy donors and cancer patients. Method: immunoSEQ multiplex PCR; TCRdb's copy keeps in-frame clones and lacks some. The top ten hold roughly 1.7% of the sample, which has some 120,000 clones, 90% to 95% seen once. The sample consisted of PBMCs. The source is a man aged 50-60 years with head and neck cancer.

This chain uses TRBV6-5 with TRBJ2-2; 7 positions match TRBD2. The germline gives CDR1 MNHEY, CDR2 SVGAGI. Trimming removed 3 bases from V and 6 bases from J; junction bases left unmatched: 7. CDR3 length: 15 amino acids. CDR3 DNA: TGTGCCAGCAGTTATGGCCCCCGGGGGGCCGGGGAGCTGTTTTTT. It encodes CASSYGPRGAGELFF.

The rearrangement uses TRBV6-2 or TRBV6-3 and TRBJ1-3; a possible D gene is TRBD1 (6 bases). The germline V gene encodes CDR1 MNHEY and CDR2 SVGEGT. CDR3 length equals 14 residues. V gave up 5 bases and J gave up 3 bases, with 11 bases separating them. CDR3 DNA sequence: TGTGCCAGCAGTCGGACAGTCGGTGGAAACACCATATATTTT. Its protein is CASSRTVGGNTIYF.

The CDR3 DNA is TGTGCCAGCAGGGGGACAGGGGGAAGCATGGGGATCAATCAGCCCCAGCATTTT. Its protein product is CASRGTGGSMGINQPQHF. The chain combines TRBV7-8 with TRBJ1-5; 11 bases align to TRBD1. Germline V CDR1 and CDR2: SGHVS, FQNEAQ. The CDR3 totals 18 residues. Germline trimming cut 6 bases from V and 3 bases from J; bases unmatched to any gene: 13.

V gene TRBV19 combines with J gene TRBJ2-1, with D tentatively TRBD1 (6 bases). Germline V gene sequence: CDR1 LNHDA, CDR2 SQIVND (reference sequence). The CDR3 length is 13 residues. V was trimmed by 5 bases and J by 13 bases, leaving 18 bases between them. The CDR3, as DNA: TGTGCCAGTAGTGCCTCGAATTTAGGGGGACAGTTCTTC. It codes for CASSASNLGGQFF.

As to this clone: Other DNA sequences in the sample encode the same CDR3. CDR3 loop: CASSTRTGQNTEAFF. CDR3 nucleotides: TGTGCCAGCAGTACAAGGACAGGGCAGAACACTGAAGCTTTCTTT. The chain carries TRBV6-5 and TRBJ1-1; 8 bases map to TRBD1. Germline V lookup: CDR1 MNHEY, CDR2 SVGAGI. After removal of 5 bases from V and 1 base from J, the junction contained 6 bases not matched to a gene. This CDR3 spans 15 amino acids.

V gene TRBV19 combines with J gene TRBJ2-2, with D maybe TRBD1 (5 bases). Germline CDR1 is LNHDA and CDR2 is SQIVND (reference sequence). The CDR3 covers 13 residues. V gave up 2 bases and J gave up 4 bases, with 5 bases separating them. The CDR3 DNA follows: TGTGCCAGTAGTATACAGGGCACCGGGGAGCTGTTTTTT. The encoded protein is CASSIQGTGELFF. Supplemented by reference TRBV19 and TRBJ2-2, the full variable domain reads DGGITQSPKYLFRKEGQNVTLSCEQNLNHDAMYWYRQDPGQGLRLIYYSQIVNDFQKGDIAEGYSVSREKKESFPLTVTSAQKNPTAFYLCASSIQGTGELFFGEGSRLTVL.

The rearrangement links TRBV7-3 to TRBJ2-5; 11 nucleotides align to TRBD2. There are 15 residues in the CDR3. V shed 4 bases, J shed 2 bases, and the junction held 3 bases outside the gene matches. Per the germline V gene, CDR1 is SGHTA and CDR2 is FQGTGA. CDR3 nucleotides: TGTGCCAGCAGCTGGGGACTAGCGGAACAAGAGACCCAGTACTTC. Translating gives CASSWGLAEQETQYF.

V usage is TRBV4-1 and J usage is TRBJ1-3; the D is unclear. The CDR3 totals 18 residues. Deletions cut 1 base from V and 0 bases from J, with 16 bases between. CDR1 MGHRA and CDR2 YSYEKL come from the germline V gene. Written as DNA, the CDR3 is TGCGCCAGCAGCCAAGGGGGTCGCGGCAGGAGCTCTGGAAACACCATATATTTT. This translates into CASSQGGRGRSSGNTIYF.

This clone has a single count. This rearrangement joins TRBV4-1 to TRBJ1-1; 10 bases are a match to TRBD1. V dropped 0 bases and J dropped 0; count of bases not matched to a gene: 13. Germline V gene data show CDR1 as MGHRA and CDR2 as YSYEKL. The CDR3 extends over 20 amino acids. For the CDR3, the DNA is TGCGCCAGCAGCCAAGATCTCATCGACAGGGGGCTATACATGAACACTGAAGCTTTCTTT. Translation gives CASSQDLIDRGLYMNTEAFF.

This clone was detected only once. The chain joins TRBV18 to TRBJ1-6, with 8 positions matching TRBD1. The CDR3 is made up of 15 amino acids. The V gene end was trimmed by 6 bases and the J gene end by 7 bases; junction bases not matched to a gene: 8. CDR1 is KGHSH and CDR2 is LQKENI in the germline V gene. The CDR3 protein is CASSPSDRGNSPLHF. In nucleotides, the CDR3 is TGTGCCAGCTCCCCGTCTGACAGGGGAAATTCACCCCTCCACTTT.